The 24 T cell receptor beta chains in this list originate from one sample, sequenced in a study of identical twins. TCRdb re-derived calls from the 5' RACE reads in MiXCR, one entry per CDR3 protein. Among about 660,000 distinct CDR3 sequences, 8.6% were seen once, and the ten largest hold more than 0.75%. The same data also contributed to another study, on yellow fever vaccine responses in identical twins.

The sample taken for sequencing was PBMCs. These receptor sequences come from a young woman in good health.

The chain links TRBV5-4 to TRBJ2-5; TRBD2 aligns across 7 bases. The V gene's germline CDR1 is SGHNT and CDR2 YYREEE (reference sequence). J gave up 4 bases and V 1 base, and 4 bases lay outside the gene matches. The CDR3 has 14 residues. The CDR3 is CASSLRRELETQYF. CDR3 coding DNA: TGTGCCAGCAGCTTGAGGCGGGAGTTAGAGACCCAGTACTTC.

There are a few counts of this clonotype. This chain links TRBV6-5 with TRBJ2-6; D is tentatively TRBD1 or TRBD2 (5 bases each). There are 18 residues in the CDR3. V was clipped by 4 bases and J by 4 bases, with 20 bases between them. CDR1 MNHEY and CDR2 SVGAGI come from the germline V gene. CDR3 loop: CASSSRDGRTSGANVLTF. Here the CDR3 DNA reads TGTGCCAGCAGTTCCCGGGACGGCCGTACGAGCGGGGCCAACGTCCTGACTTTC.

This clonotype was observed a handful of times. V and J are TRBV27 and TRBJ2-7, with 7 bases matching TRBD1. The CDR3 is made up of 13 amino acids. V lost 8 bases and J lost 3; bases outside the gene matches: 7. CDR1 is MNHEY and CDR2 is SMNVEV in the germline V gene (reference sequence). The CDR3 sequence is CASQSTGNYEQYF. The CDR3 coding sequence is TGTGCCAGCCAATCGACAGGGAACTACGAGCAGTACTTC.

The chain has TRBV11-2 and TRBJ2-1; D is unclear. The germline V and J ends were trimmed by 5 bases and 9 bases, with 14 bases remaining between them. The CDR3 loop spans 13 amino acids. Germline V gene sequence: CDR1 SGHAT, CDR2 FQNNGV. The CDR3: CASSPRVLGEQFF. DNA for the CDR3: TGTGCCAGCAGCCCTAGGGTTTTGGGTGAGCAGTTCTTC.

This clonotype was counted between two and nine times. The chain recombines TRBV2 with TRBJ2-1; 7 nucleotides agree with TRBD2. This CDR3 region has 15 residues. Trimming cost V 7 bases and J 0 bases; bases outside gene matches: 6. Germline V gives CDR1 SNHLY, CDR2 FYNNEI. CDR3 residues: CASTPSGTSYNEQFF. The CDR3 DNA follows: TGTGCCAGCACCCCAAGCGGGACCTCCTACAATGAGCAGTTCTTC.

This clonotype was counted ten times or more. The chain is built from TRBV20-1 and TRBJ2-5, with TRBD1 as a possible D gene (7 bases). V lost 4 bases and J 5 bases, leaving 20 bases between the germline ends. This CDR3 spans 15 amino acids. CDR1 is DFQATT and CDR2 is SNEGSKA in the germline V gene (reference sequence). The CDR3 sequence is CSANRQGEAGETQYF. The CDR3 DNA follows: TGCAGTGCTAACCGTCAGGGGGAGGCCGGGGAGACCCAGTACTTC.

This clonotype was observed at least ten times. The chain joins TRBV24-1 to TRBJ2-1; a weak D match, TRBD2 (5 bases). CDR1 and CDR2 (germline): KGHDR, SFDVKD. V lost 8 bases and J lost 7, with 11 bases in between. CDR3 size: 12 residues. CDR3 loop: CATKDSGNEQFF. CDR3 DNA sequence: TGTGCCACCAAGGACTCTGGGAATGAGCAGTTCTTC.

This clonotype was counted only a few times. The chain joins TRBV20-1 to TRBJ2-1; D unresolved. CDR1 is DFQATT, CDR2 SNEGSKA, per germline (reference sequence). Trimming pared 0 bases from V and 1 base from J, leaving 10 bases between. The CDR3 runs to 15 residues. The CDR3 nucleotides read TGCAGTGCTAGAGATCGCCGAGTATCCTACAATGAGCAGTTCTTC. Encoded protein: CSARDRRVSYNEQFF.

This sequence joins TRBV5-1 and TRBJ2-5; maybe TRBD1 (6 bases). CDR1 and CDR2 from the germline V gene are SGHRS and YFSETQ. The CDR3 extends over 14 amino acids. V lost 4 bases and J 0 bases, leaving 10 bases between the germline ends. The CDR3, as DNA: TGCGCCAGCAGCATAGGGACACACCAAGAGACCCAGTACTTC. The encoded protein is CASSIGTHQETQYF.

This clonotype was observed a few times. This chain links TRBV5-1 with TRBJ2-1; D remains unclear. Germline CDR1 and CDR2: SGHRS and YFSETQ. The CDR3 contains 11 residues. V shed 0 bases and J shed 9 bases, with 4 bases lying between them. CDR3 region: CASSLEFEQFF. The CDR3 nucleotides are TGCGCCAGCAGCTTGGAGTTTGAGCAGTTCTTC.

The chain combines TRBV7-9 with TRBJ1-1, with 10 nucleotides matching TRBD1. Germline CDR1 reads SEHNR; CDR2 reads FQNEAQ (reference sequence). The CDR3 contains 14 residues. V shed 5 bases and J 4 bases; nucleotides not matched to a gene: 4. The CDR3 loop reads CASSAGTGATEAFF. CDR3 bases: TGTGCCAGCAGCGCCGGGACAGGGGCCACTGAAGCTTTCTTT.

The chain has TRBV7-2 and TRBJ2-5; the match to TRBD2 covers 9 bases. CDR3 length equals 17 residues. The V gene's germline CDR1 is SGHTA and CDR2 FQGNSA. V trimming: 5 bases; J trimming: 4 bases; junction bases outside the gene matches: 14. Here the CDR3 reads CASSGQGWSSGIETQYF. CDR3 sequence (DNA): TGTGCCAGCAGCGGCCAAGGGTGGTCTAGCGGGATAGAGACCCAGTACTTC.

The table lists this clonotype with many counts. This sequence joins TRBV27 and TRBJ2-4; 7 bases are shared with TRBD1. CDR3 length: 16 amino acids. V lost 6 bases and J lost 3; bases outside the gene matches: 11. Germline CDR1 is MNHEY and CDR2 is SMNVEV (reference sequence). The CDR3 reads CASRLTGTAGKNIQYF. DNA for the CDR3: TGTGCCAGCAGACTAACCGGGACAGCAGGCAAAAACATTCAGTACTTC.

The chain combines TRBV20-1 with TRBJ2-1; 9 nucleotides match TRBD2. Germline trimming cut 6 bases from V and 6 bases from J; bases unmatched to any gene: 15. The CDR3 runs 16 residues. From germline, CDR1 is DFQATT and CDR2 SNEGSKA (reference sequence). The CDR3: CSASPLAGGPRNEQFF. The CDR3 DNA follows: TGCAGTGCCTCCCCCCTGGCGGGAGGGCCTCGCAATGAGCAGTTCTTC.

This clonotype turned up a few times. The chain combines TRBV6-5 with TRBJ1-3; D may be TRBD1 (5 bases). The CDR3 has 15 residues. V gave up 2 bases and J gave up 4 bases, with 12 bases separating them. Germline values: CDR1 MNHEY, CDR2 SVGAGI. CDR3 bases: TGTGCCAGCAGTTACGATAGGACATCCGGAAACACCATATATTTT. Protein sequence: CASSYDRTSGNTIYF.

J is TRBJ1-5 and V is TRBV20-1; D is ambiguous. Germline CDR1 is DFQATT and CDR2 is SNEGSKA (reference sequence). The CDR3 sequence is 13 residues long. V lost 2 bases, J lost 0 bases, and 5 bases lay in between. CDR3 sequence (DNA): TGCAGTGCTAGACAGGTTAGCAATCAGCCCCAGCATTTT. Amino acid sequence: CSARQVSNQPQHF.

The chain links TRBV30 to TRBJ2-6, with D maybe TRBD2 (5 bases). This CDR3 region has 14 residues. V lost 1 base and J lost 1, with 5 bases in between. From germline, CDR1 is GTSNPN and CDR2 SVGIG (reference sequence). For the CDR3, the DNA is TGTGCCTGGAGTGGCGGGTCTGGGGCCAACGTCCTGACTTTC. This sequence encodes CAWSGGSGANVLTF.

The DNA of the CDR3 is TGTGCCAGCAGTTTAATTTCAGGGGGGGATGAAAAACTGTTTTTT. This gives the protein CASSLISGGDEKLFF. V is TRBV12-3 or TRBV12-4 and J is TRBJ1-4; 7 bases fit TRBD1. Unmatched junction bases numbered 6, after V lost 2 bases and J lost 6 bases. This CDR3 spans 15 amino acids.

This clonotype was detected only a few times. This chain uses TRBV20-1 with TRBJ2-1; no clear D. The germline CDR1 and CDR2 sequences are DFQATT and SNEGSKA (reference sequence). The length of the CDR3 is 10 residues. The V and J ends lost 5 bases and 9 bases respectively, with 8 bases between them. The CDR3 is CSAWASEQFF. CDR3 DNA: TGCAGTGCTTGGGCGAGTGAGCAGTTCTTC.

This clonotype was seen many times. The rearrangement joins TRBV28 to TRBJ2-7; perhaps TRBD1 as D (5 bases). CDR3 size: 13 residues. The V end lost 6 bases, the J end lost 2 bases, and 11 bases lay between the germline ends. CDR1 is MDHEN, CDR2 SYDVKM, per germline. The CDR3 nucleotides are TGTGCCAGCAGGCTACAGGTGGCCTACGAGCAGTACTTC. Translated, it gives CASRLQVAYEQYF.

The genes are TRBV28 and TRBJ1-6, with D maybe TRBD1 (5 bases). The length of the CDR3 is 18 residues. Trimming removed 6 bases at V and 6 bases at J, with 24 bases between. Germline-derived CDR1 and CDR2 are MDHEN and SYDVKM. The CDR3 sequence is CASSPTTGTPKGNSPLHF. The CDR3 DNA follows: TGTGCCAGCAGCCCAACAACCGGGACGCCCAAGGGTAATTCACCCCTCCACTTT.

A few counts support this clonotype. The chain joins TRBV9 to TRBJ2-7, with 9 bases fitting TRBD1. CDR1 and CDR2 from the germline V gene are SGDLS and YYNGEE. The J segment lost 6 bases and the V segment lost 3 bases, leaving 4 bases of the junction unmatched. This CDR3 is built from 13 residues. The DNA for the CDR3 is TGTGCCAGCAGCGATCCACAGGGGGCCGAGCAGTACTTC. The encoded protein is CASSDPQGAEQYF. The full variable domain, in which reference TRBV9 and TRBJ2-7 provide the parts outside the CDR3, is DSGVTQTPKHLITATGQRVTLRCSPRSGDLSVYWYQQSLDQGLQFLIQYYNGEERAKGNILERFSAQQFPDLHSELNLSSLELGDSALYFCASSDPQGAEQYFGPGTRLTVT.

This clonotype was seen at least ten times. V usage is TRBV5-5 and J usage is TRBJ2-3; a weak D match, TRBD1 (5 bases). The germline V gene has CDR1 SGHKS and CDR2 YYEKEE (reference sequence). The CDR3 totals 16 residues. Trimming left V 1 base short and J 1 base short, with 13 bases between. The CDR3: CASSLTPTGRTDTQYF. As DNA, the CDR3 is TGTGCCAGCAGCTTGACCCCCACAGGCCGCACAGATACGCAGTATTTT.

This clonotype has a handful of counts. The chain is built from TRBV3-1 and TRBJ2-6; D might be TRBD2 (5 bases). The CDR3 is made up of 19 amino acids. Germline V gene data show CDR1 as LGHDT and CDR2 as YNNKEL (reference sequence). V was cut by 1 base and J by 0 bases, with 16 bases left in between. The CDR3 DNA sequence: TGTGCCAGCAGCCAAGTTCCCCTTCGCCGGGACTCTGGGGCCAACGTCCTGACTTTC. Translating it yields CASSQVPLRRDSGANVLTF.